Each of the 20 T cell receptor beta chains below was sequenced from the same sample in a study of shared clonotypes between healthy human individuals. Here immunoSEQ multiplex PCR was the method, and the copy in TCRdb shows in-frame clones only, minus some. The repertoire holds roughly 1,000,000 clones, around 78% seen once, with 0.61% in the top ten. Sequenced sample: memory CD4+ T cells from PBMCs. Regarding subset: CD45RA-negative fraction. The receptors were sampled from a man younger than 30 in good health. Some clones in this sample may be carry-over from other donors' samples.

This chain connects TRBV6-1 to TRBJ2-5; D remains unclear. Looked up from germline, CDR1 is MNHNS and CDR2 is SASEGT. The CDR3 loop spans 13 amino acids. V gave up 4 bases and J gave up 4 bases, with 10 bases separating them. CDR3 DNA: TGTGCCAGCAGTGTTAGTAGGGTAGAGACCCAGTACTTC. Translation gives CASSVSRVETQYF.

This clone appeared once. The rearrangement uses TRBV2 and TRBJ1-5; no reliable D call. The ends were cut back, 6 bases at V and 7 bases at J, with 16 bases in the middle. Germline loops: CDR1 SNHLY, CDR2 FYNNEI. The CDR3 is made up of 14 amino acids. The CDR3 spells CASSFGMEGQPQHF. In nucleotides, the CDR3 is TGTGCCAGCAGCTTTGGGATGGAAGGGCAGCCCCAGCATTTT.

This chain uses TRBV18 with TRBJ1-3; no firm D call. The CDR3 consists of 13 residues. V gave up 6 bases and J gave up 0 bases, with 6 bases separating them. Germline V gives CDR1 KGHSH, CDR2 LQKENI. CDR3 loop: CASSQYSGNTIYF. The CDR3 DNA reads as TGTGCCAGCTCGCAGTACTCTGGAAACACCATATATTTT.

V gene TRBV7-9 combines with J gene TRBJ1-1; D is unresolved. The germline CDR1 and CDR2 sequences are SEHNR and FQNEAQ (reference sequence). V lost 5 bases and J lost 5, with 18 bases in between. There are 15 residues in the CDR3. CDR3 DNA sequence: TGTGCCAGCAGCCCAGACGGGTTTGGTCGGACTGAAGCTTTCTTT. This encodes CASSPDGFGRTEAFF.

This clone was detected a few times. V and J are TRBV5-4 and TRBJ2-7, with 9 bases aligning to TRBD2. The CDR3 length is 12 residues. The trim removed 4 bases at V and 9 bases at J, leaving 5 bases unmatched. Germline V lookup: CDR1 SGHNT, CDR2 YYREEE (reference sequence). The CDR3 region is CASSTGTSRQYF. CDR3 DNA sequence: TGTGCCAGCAGCACCGGGACTAGCCGGCAGTACTTC.

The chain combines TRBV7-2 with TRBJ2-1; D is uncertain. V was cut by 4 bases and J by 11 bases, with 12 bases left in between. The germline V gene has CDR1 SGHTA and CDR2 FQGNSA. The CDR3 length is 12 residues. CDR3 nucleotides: TGTGCCAGCAGCTCCACCCAGGTTAAGCAGTTCTTC. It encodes CASSSTQVKQFF. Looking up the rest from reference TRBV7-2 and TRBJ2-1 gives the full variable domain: GAGVSQSPSNKVTEKGKDVELRCDPISGHTALYWYRQSLGQGLEFLIYFQGNSAPDKSGLPSDRFSAERTGGSVSTLTIQRTQQEDSAVYLCASSSTQVKQFFGPGTRLTVL.

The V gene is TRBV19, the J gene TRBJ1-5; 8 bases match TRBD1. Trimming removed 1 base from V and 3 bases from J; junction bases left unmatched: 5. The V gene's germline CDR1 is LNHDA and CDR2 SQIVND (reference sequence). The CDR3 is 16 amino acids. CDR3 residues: CASSIGTGKLNQPQHF. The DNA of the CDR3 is TGTGCCAGTAGTATAGGGACAGGGAAACTCAATCAGCCCCAGCATTTT.

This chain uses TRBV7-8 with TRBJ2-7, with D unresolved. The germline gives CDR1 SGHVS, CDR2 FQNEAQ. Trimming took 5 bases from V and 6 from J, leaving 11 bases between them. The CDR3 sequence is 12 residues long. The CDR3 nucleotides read TGTGCCAGCAGCCAGCCGCGGCTCGAGCAGTACTTC. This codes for CASSQPRLEQYF.

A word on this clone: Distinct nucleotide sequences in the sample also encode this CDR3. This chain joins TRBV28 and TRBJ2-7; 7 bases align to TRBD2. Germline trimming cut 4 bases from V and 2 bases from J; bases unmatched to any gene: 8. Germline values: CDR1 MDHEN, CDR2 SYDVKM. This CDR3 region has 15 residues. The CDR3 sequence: CASSSPGTTPYEQYF. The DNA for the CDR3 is TGTGCCAGCAGTTCTCCCGGGACTACCCCCTACGAGCAGTACTTC. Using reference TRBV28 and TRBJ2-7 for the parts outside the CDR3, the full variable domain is DVKVTQSSRYLVKRTGEKVFLECVQDMDHENMFWYRQDPGLGLRLIYFSYDVKMKEKGDIPEGYSVSREKKERFSLILESASTNQTSMYLCASSSPGTTPYEQYFGPGTRLTVT.

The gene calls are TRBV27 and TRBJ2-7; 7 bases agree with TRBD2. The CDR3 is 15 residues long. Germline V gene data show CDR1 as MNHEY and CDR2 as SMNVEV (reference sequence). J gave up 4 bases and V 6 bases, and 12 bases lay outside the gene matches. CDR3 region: CASSRGRGLGYEQYF. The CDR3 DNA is TGTGCCAGCAGCCGGGGGAGGGGCCTGGGGTACGAGCAGTACTTC.

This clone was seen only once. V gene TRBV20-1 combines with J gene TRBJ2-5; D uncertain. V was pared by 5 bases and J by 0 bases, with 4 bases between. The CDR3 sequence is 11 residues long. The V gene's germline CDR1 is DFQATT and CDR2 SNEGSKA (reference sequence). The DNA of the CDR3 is TGCAGTGCTGTCAACCAAGAGACCCAGTACTTC. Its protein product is CSAVNQETQYF.

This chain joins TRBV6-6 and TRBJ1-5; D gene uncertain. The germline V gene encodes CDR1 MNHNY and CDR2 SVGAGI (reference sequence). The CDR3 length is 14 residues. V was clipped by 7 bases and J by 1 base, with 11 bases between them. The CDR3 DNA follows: TGTGCCAGCACCGGATTAGGGAGCAATCAGCCCCAGCATTTT. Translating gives CASTGLGSNQPQHF.

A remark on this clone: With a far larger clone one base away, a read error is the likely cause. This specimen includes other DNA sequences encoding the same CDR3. For the CDR3, the DNA is TGTGCCAGTAGTATTGGGCGCCCCTACAATGAGCAGTTCTTC. Encoded protein: CASSIGRPYNEQFF. The rearrangement joins TRBV19 to TRBJ2-1; D remains unclear. CDR1 and CDR2 (germline): LNHDA, SQIVND (reference sequence). This CDR3 has 14 residues. V lost 3 bases and J lost 2, with 8 bases in between.

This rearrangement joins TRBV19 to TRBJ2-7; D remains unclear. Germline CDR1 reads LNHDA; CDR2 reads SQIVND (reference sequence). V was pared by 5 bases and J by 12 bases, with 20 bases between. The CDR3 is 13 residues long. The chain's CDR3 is CASSSIPTELLYF. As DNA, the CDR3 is TGTGCCAGTAGTTCCATTCCGACTGAGTTGTTGTACTTC.

The DNA of the CDR3 is TGTGCCAGCAGCCAAGAAGTCCAGGTAGATACGCAGTATTTT. It specifies CASSQEVQVDTQYF. V gene TRBV4-2 combines with J gene TRBJ2-3; D call uncertain. The V end was cut by 0 bases, the J end by 5 bases, with 9 bases between. Germline V CDR1 and CDR2: LGHNA, YNFKEQ. The CDR3 has 14 residues.

The CDR3 DNA reads TGTGCCAGCAGCTTAACCCTAGCGGGGGGCTCCTACAATGAGCAGTTCTTC. It yields the protein CASSLTLAGGSYNEQFF. The chain links TRBV7-3 to TRBJ2-1, with 11 bases identical to TRBD2. Germline CDR1 reads SGHTA; CDR2 reads FQGTGA. This CDR3 is 17 amino acids long. V was clipped by 0 bases and J by 0 bases; unmatched bases: 1.

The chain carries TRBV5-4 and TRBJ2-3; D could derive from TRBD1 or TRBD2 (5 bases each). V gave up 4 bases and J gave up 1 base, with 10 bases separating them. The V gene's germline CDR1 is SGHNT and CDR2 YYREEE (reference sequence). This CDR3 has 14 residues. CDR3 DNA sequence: TGTGCCAGCAGCCGGGGACGCGGCACAGATACGCAGTATTTT. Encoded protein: CASSRGRGTDTQYF.

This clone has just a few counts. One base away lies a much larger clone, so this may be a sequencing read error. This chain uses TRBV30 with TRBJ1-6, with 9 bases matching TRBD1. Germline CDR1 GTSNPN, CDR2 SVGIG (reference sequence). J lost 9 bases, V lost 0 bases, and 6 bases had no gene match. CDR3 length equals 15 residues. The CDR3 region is CAWSVPETGGSPLHF. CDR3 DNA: TGTGCCTGGAGTGTACCTGAGACAGGGGGTTCACCCCTCCACTTT.

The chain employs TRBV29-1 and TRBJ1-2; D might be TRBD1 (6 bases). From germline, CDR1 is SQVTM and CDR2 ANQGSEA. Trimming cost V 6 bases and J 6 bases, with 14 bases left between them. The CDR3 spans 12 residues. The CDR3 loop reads CSVRQGWDGYTF. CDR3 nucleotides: TGCAGCGTCCGCCAGGGGTGGGATGGCTACACCTTC.

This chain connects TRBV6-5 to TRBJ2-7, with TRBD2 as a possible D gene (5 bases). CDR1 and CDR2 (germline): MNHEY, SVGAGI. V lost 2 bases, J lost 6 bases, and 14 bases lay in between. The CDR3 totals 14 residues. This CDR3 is CASSYEWRIGEQYF. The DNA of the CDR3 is TGTGCCAGCAGTTACGAATGGAGGATAGGCGAGCAGTACTTC.